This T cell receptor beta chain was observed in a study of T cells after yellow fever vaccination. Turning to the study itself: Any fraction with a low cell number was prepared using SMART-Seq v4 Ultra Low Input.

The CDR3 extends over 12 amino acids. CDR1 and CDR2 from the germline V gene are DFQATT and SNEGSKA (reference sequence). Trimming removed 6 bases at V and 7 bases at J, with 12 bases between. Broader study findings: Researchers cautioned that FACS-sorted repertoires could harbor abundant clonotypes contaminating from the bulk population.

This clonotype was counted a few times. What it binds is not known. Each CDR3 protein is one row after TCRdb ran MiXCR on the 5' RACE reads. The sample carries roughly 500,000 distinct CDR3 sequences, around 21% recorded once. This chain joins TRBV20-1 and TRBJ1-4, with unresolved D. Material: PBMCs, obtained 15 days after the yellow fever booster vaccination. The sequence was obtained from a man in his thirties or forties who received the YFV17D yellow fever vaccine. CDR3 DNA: TGCAGTGCCCGGATAGTAAGTGAAAAACTGTTTTTT. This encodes CSARIVSEKLFF.